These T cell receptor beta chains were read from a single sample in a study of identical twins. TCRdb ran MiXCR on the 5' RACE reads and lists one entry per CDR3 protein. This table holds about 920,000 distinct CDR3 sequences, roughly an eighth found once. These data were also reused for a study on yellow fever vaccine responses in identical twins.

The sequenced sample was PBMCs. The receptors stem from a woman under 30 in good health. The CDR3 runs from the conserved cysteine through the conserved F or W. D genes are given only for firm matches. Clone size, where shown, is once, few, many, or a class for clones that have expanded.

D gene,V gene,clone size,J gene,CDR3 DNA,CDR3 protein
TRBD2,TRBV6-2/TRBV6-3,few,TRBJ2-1,TGTGCCAGCAGTTACAGGCGCACTAATCCTAGCGGGAGGGACCAGTTCTTC,CASSYRRTNPSGRDQFF
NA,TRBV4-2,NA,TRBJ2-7,TGTGCCAGCAGCCAATTATTTGGTGGGAGCTACGAGCAGTACTTC,CASSQLFGGSYEQYF
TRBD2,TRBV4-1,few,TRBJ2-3,TGCGCCAGCAGCCAAGATACACGCGTAGCGGGGGACACAGATACGCAGTATTTT,CASSQDTRVAGDTDTQYF
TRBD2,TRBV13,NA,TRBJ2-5,TGTGCCAGCAGCTTCAGGGTTGCGGGAGGTCGGGAGACCCAGTACTTC,CASSFRVAGGRETQYF
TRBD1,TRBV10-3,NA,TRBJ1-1,TGTGCCATCAGTACGGGGACAGGGAACACTGAAGCTTTCTTT,CAISTGTGNTEAFF
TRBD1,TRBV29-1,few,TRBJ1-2,TGCAGCGTTGAACGAGGGGGCGGAATAAGGGGCTACACCTTC,CSVERGGGIRGYTF
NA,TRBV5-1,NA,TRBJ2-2,TGCGCCAGCAGCCGTGCAGGGATGAACACCGGGGAGCTGTTTTTT,CASSRAGMNTGELFF
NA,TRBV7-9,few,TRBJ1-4,TGTGCCAGCAGCCTAGGGCCGACAACTAATGAAAAACTGTTTTTT,CASSLGPTTNEKLFF
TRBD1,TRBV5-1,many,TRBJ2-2,TGCGCCAGCAGCTTCCCGGACAGGGGCGCGAACACCGGGGAGCTGTTTTTT,CASSFPDRGANTGELFF
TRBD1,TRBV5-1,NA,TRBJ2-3,TGCGCCAGCAGCCCGGCCGGGACAGGCGGGGAGAATACGCAGTATTTT,CASSPAGTGGENTQYF
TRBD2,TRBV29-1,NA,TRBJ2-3,TGCAGCGTGGTGGGAAGTAGCGGGAGGGGCGCTAGCACAGATACGCAGTATTTT,CSVVGSSGRGASTDTQYF
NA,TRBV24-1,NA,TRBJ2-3,TGTGCCACCAGTGATTACCCCTCATACACAGATACGCAGTATTTT,CATSDYPSYTDTQYF
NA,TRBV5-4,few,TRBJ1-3,TGTGCCAGCCCGGGACTCCACTATACCTCTGGAAACACCATATATTTT,CASPGLHYTSGNTIYF
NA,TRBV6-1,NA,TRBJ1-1,TGTGCCAGCAGCACCTCCCAGTGGAGTGGGAACACTGAAGCTTTCTTT,CASSTSQWSGNTEAFF
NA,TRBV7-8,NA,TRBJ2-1,TGTGCCAGCAGCTTAGGCGGGAACGGACGGCGACGATACAATGAGCAGTTCTTC,CASSLGGNGRRRYNEQFF
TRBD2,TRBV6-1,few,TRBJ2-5,TGTGCCAGCAGTAGGGAGGGACTAGATCAAGAGACCCAGTACTTC,CASSREGLDQETQYF
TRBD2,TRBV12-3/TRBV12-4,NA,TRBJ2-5,TGTGCCAGCAGTTTAAGTAGCGGGAGAGTGGAGACCCAGTACTTC,CASSLSSGRVETQYF
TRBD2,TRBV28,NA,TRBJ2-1,TGTGCCAGCAGCATCGGGACTAGCGCCTACAATGAGCAGTTCTTC,CASSIGTSAYNEQFF
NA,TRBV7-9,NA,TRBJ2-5,TGTGCCTATGCCGGGGGAGAGAGAGAGACCCAGTACTTC,CAYAGGERETQYF
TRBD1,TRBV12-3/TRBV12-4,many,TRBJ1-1,TGTGCCAGCATCGCGACAGGGGTGAACACTGAAGCTTTCTTT,CASIATGVNTEAFF
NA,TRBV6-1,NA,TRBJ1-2,TGTGCCAGCAGTAAGGGGGGGTACTATGGCTACACCTTC,CASSKGGYYGYTF
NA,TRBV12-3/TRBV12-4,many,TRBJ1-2,TGTGCCAGCAGTTTGGGTAGCGGGGACTCGTCTAACTATGGCTACACCTTC,CASSLGSGDSSNYGYTF
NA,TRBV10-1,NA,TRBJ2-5,TGCGCCAGCAGTGAGTCGAATAGGGGCCTCCAAGAGACCCAGTACTTC,CASSESNRGLQETQYF
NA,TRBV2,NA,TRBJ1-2,TGTGCCTGCAGAAACTATGGCTACACCTTC,CACRNYGYTF
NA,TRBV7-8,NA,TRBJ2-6,TGTGCCAGCAGCTCGCCGACAGGCCATGAGGGGTCTGGGGCCAACGTCCTGACTTTC,CASSSPTGHEGSGANVLTF
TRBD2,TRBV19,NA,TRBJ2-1,TGTGCCAGTAGTATAGGGTATGGGACTACTCAGTTCTTC,CASSIGYGTTQFF
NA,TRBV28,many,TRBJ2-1,TGTGCCAGCAGTTCCCGAGACAGATCCTACAATGAGCAGTTCTTC,CASSSRDRSYNEQFF
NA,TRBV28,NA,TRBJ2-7,TGTGCCAGCAGTTTAGATCAACCCGAGCAGTACTTC,CASSLDQPEQYF
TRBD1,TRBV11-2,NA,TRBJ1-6,TGTGCCAGCAGCTTAGAGACCGGGACAGGGTATAATTCACCCCTCCACTTT,CASSLETGTGYNSPLHF
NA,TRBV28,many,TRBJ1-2,TGTGCCAGCAGTTCAGCGGGCGGGATAGGGAACTATGGCTACACCTTC,CASSSAGGIGNYGYTF
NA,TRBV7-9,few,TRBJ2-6,TGTGCCAGCAGCCCGCTGAGGGACGTCTGGGCCAACGTCCTGACTTTC,CASSPLRDVWANVLTF
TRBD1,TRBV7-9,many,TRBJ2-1,TGTGCCAGCAGCTTAGGGACAGGGACCTACAATGAGCAGTTCTTC,CASSLGTGTYNEQFF
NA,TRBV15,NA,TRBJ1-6,TGTGCCACCAGCAGAGAAGGGCGGGTCTCACCCCTCCACTTT,CATSREGRVSPLHF
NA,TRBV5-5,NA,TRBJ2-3,TGTGCCAGCAGCCCGATGGACAACACAGATACGCAGTATTTT,CASSPMDNTDTQYF
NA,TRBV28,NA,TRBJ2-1,TGTGCCAGCAGTTTAGGTTGGACCTACAATGAGCAGTTCTTC,CASSLGWTYNEQFF
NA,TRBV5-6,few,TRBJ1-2,TGTGCCAGCAGCCCACCGGGGGGGCTAAGCTATGGCTACACCTTC,CASSPPGGLSYGYTF
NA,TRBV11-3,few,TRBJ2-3,TGTGCCAGCAGGAGGGGGACTAGCACAGATACGCAGTATTTT,CASRRGTSTDTQYF
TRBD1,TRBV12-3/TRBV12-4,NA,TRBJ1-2,TGTGCCAGCAGTCCCGGGACAGCTACCTACACCTTC,CASSPGTATYTF
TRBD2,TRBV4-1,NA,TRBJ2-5,TGCGCCAGCAGCCAAGTACAAGCGGGGACGCAAGAGACCCAGTACTTC,CASSQVQAGTQETQYF
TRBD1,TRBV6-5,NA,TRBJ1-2,TGTGCCAGCAGTTACTCGACAGGGCGGGGCTATGGCTACACCTTC,CASSYSTGRGYGYTF
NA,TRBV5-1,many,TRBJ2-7,TGCGCCAGCAGCTTGGGAGCCGGGCCCCCCTCCTACGAGCAGTACTTC,CASSLGAGPPSYEQYF
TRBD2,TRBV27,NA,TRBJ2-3,TGTGCCAGCAGTGTAAGCGGGAGGGGCACAGATACGCAGTATTTT,CASSVSGRGTDTQYF
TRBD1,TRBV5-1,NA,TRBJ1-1,TGCGCCAGCAGCTTGAGGGACAGGGCTGGAACTGAAGCTTTCTTT,CASSLRDRAGTEAFF
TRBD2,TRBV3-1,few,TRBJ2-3,TGTGCCAGCAGCCGAACTAGCGGGGGGGCTCCAGATACGCAGTATTTT,CASSRTSGGAPDTQYF
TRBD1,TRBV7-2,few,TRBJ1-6,TGTGCCAGCAACTTACAGGGGTTATACGATTCACCCCTCCACTTT,CASNLQGLYDSPLHF